This TCR beta chain was identified during a study of T cell repertoires in cytomegalovirus infection. About the study: Selection of CMV epitopes for the study included recently identified HLA-C-restricted and well-studied HLA-B-restricted ones. Signatures in public TCR beta sequences pointed to both CMV infection and matching HLA type. Whole-study findings and limits: Using cumulative public TCR beta family frequency, the authors identified those who carried CMV together with the relevant HLA. The ex vivo response showed dominance by HLA-C-restricted CMV-specific TCR beta clonotypes.

A single count supports this clonotype. Its antigen is not identified. TCRdb re-analysed the reads in MiXCR, keeping a single row per CDR3 protein. The sample holds 900,000 to 950,000 distinct CDR3 sequences, approximately 32% seen once. Unmatched junction bases numbered 4, after V lost 2 bases and J lost 2 bases. CDR1 is MNHEY and CDR2 is SVGAGI in the germline V gene. The CDR3 contains 15 residues. This receptor was taken from a human donor in good health (CMV status not recorded). Some clones in this sample may be carry-over from other donors' samples. The sample here was cultured CD8+ T cells from PBMCs, taken from culture after CMV antigen stimulation. The rearrangement uses TRBV6-5 and TRBJ2-5; 8 bases are a match to TRBD2. The CDR3: CASSYTGTSQETQYF. The CDR3, as DNA: TGTGCCAGCAGTTACACCGGGACTAGTCAAGAGACCCAGTACTTC.